The text below deals with one T cell receptor (beta chain). Its specificity is unknown. MiXCR was run by TCRdb on the PCR reads, yielding one entry per CDR3 protein. The table records 80,000 to 100,000 distinct CDR3 sequences, approximately 24% of them present only once. This entry belongs to a study of molecular identifiers for immune sequencing clone quantification. Study conclusions and caveats: Over 97% of CMV-specific effector molecules, but under 1% of naive ones, were in clones above 20 copies. Spiked TCR RNA from one Jurkat cell reportedly showed up when mixed among 1 million or so naive cells.

The CDR3 spans 14 residues. CDR1 and CDR2 (germline): SGDLS, YYNGEE. The V end lost 0 bases, the J end lost 4 bases, and 10 bases lay between the germline ends. The material sequenced was naive CD8+ T cells from blood, with Jurkat cell RNA spiked in. Described subset: FACS-sorted CD8+CD4-CCR7+CD45RA+ naive T cells. This chain uses TRBV9 with TRBJ1-1; no reliable D call. This receptor was obtained from a human donor in good health. Some libraries in this study had Jurkat cell RNA spiked in. CDR3 nucleotides: TGTGCCAGCAGCGTAGGGAGAAGTGGCACTGAAGCTTTCTTT. The encoded protein is CASSVGRSGTEAFF.